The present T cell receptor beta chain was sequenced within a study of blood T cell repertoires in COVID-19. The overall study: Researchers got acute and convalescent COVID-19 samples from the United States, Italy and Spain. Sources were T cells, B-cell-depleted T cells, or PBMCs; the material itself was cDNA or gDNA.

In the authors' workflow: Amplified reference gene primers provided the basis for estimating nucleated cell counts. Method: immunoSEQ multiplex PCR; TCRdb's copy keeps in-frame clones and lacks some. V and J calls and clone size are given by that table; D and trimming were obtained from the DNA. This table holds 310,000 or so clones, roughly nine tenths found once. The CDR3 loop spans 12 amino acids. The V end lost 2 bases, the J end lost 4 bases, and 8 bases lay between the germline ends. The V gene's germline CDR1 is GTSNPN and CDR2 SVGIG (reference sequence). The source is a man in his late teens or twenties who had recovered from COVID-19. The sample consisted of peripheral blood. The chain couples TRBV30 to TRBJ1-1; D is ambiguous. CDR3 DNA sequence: TGTGCCTGGAGTTTCCTCGGCACTGAAGCTTTCTTT. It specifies CAWSFLGTEAFF.